These 8 T cell receptor beta chains originate from one sample sequenced in a study of cytomegalovirus exposure and HLA in healthy donors. 60 Vbeta and 13 Jbeta primers were used in PCR. Measured with immunoSEQ multiplex PCR; TCRdb has only the in-frame clones, and not every one. This repertoire includes roughly 60,000 clones. Sequencing was carried out using PBMCs. The receptor set was obtained from a woman between 18 and 29 years old in good health and CMV-seronegative.

This chain joins TRBV5-1 and TRBJ1-5; 9 bases line up with TRBD1. J was trimmed by 5 bases and V by 0 bases; bases with no gene match: 6. CDR1 and CDR2 (germline): SGHRS, YFSETQ. This CDR3 region has 16 residues. The DNA of the CDR3 is TGCGCCAGCAGCTTGGGACAGGGGGGGATGGATCAGCCCCAGCATTTT. This gives the protein CASSLGQGGMDQPQHF.

DNA of the CDR3: TGTGCCAGCAGCTTAACAGGGGTTTGGGGCTACACCTTC. Translated, it gives CASSLTGVWGYTF. V gene TRBV9 combines with J gene TRBJ1-2; 7 nucleotides match TRBD1. This CDR3 contains 13 residues. With 4 bases clipped from V and 8 bases from J, the junction kept 8 bases outside the gene matches. Looked up from germline, CDR1 is SGDLS and CDR2 is YYNGEE.

The chain combines TRBV7-9 with TRBJ1-2, with D possibly matching TRBD1 (5 bases). V was shortened by 3 bases and J by 4 bases, with 15 bases between the two germline ends. The CDR3 loop spans 15 amino acids. Looked up from germline, CDR1 is SEHNR and CDR2 is FQNEAQ (reference sequence). CDR3: CASSFAETVFYGYTF. CDR3 sequence (DNA): TGTGCCAGCAGCTTTGCCGAGACAGTGTTCTATGGCTACACCTTC.

The V gene is TRBV29-1, the J gene TRBJ1-1; TRBD1 might be the D (5 bases). The CDR3 is 19 amino acids. Trimming took off 3 bases at V and 0 bases at J, with 26 bases between the two ends. The germline gives CDR1 SQVTM, CDR2 ANQGSEA. The CDR3 spells CSVELRSGSGAGLNTEAFF. CDR3 coding DNA: TGCAGCGTTGAGCTCCGCTCCGGTAGCGGGGCGGGTTTGAACACTGAAGCTTTCTTT.

The CDR3 reads CSVGTGRLNYGYTF. The CDR3 DNA reads TGCAGCGTTGGGACAGGCCGACTTAACTATGGCTACACCTTC. The chain recombines TRBV29-1 with TRBJ1-2, with TRBD1 matching 7 bases. J lost 1 base, V lost 4 bases, and 6 bases had no gene match. The CDR3 consists of 14 residues. The germline gives CDR1 SQVTM, CDR2 ANQGSEA.

This rearrangement joins TRBV6-4 to TRBJ2-2, with D possibly TRBD2 on 6 matching bases. This CDR3 is built from 14 residues. V was shortened by 3 bases and J by 7 bases, with 12 bases between the two germline ends. Germline CDR1 reads MRHNA; CDR2 reads SNTAGT. The CDR3 DNA reads TGTGCCAGCAGTGATTCCGGGGAGGACGGGGAGCTGTTTTTT. Amino acid sequence: CASSDSGEDGELFF.

This sequence joins TRBV7-2 and TRBJ1-1; D is perhaps TRBD1 (6 bases). V was trimmed by 4 bases and J by 5 bases, leaving 20 bases between them. The CDR3 spans 16 residues. The V gene's germline CDR1 is SGHTA and CDR2 FQGNSA. CDR3 loop: CASSSDRRWVRTEAFF. The CDR3 DNA is TGTGCCAGCAGCTCCGACAGGCGGTGGGTGAGGACTGAAGCTTTCTTT.

V and J are TRBV6-4 and TRBJ2-2; D gene ambiguous. This CDR3 is built from 14 residues. Germline values: CDR1 MRHNA, CDR2 SNTAGT. Between the trimmed V and J ends, which lost 0 bases and 2 bases, there was a span of 4 bases. The CDR3 protein is CASSDSTNTGELFF. Here the CDR3 DNA reads TGTGCCAGCAGTGACTCGACAAACACCGGGGAGCTGTTTTTT.